The text below deals with one TCR beta chain. Its antigen is not known. This record comes from a study of Graves' ophthalmopathy and Graves' hyperthyroidism. The overall study: The study drew peripheral blood at initial diagnosis, before any treatment. The study's findings and limits: Its predictions of ophthalmopathy progression gave the model over 65% sensitivity and 72% to 85% specificity. Detection in blood was also observed for most expanded thyroid clonotypes above 0.001 frequency.

Germline V gene sequence: CDR1 SGHRS, CDR2 YFSETQ. The V gene end was trimmed by 0 bases and the J gene end by 3 bases; junction bases not matched to a gene: 2. The CDR3 covers 15 residues. Patients were excluded if they had other autoimmune diseases or uncontrolled infections, and likewise if pregnancy or lactation applied. Amplification from RNA transcripts yielded the TCR beta CDR3 regions. The first round was an RT-PCR with HTBI primers, and the second round was a multiplex PCR. In TCRdb, the multiplex PCR reads were re-called with MiXCR into one record per CDR3 protein. The sample includes roughly 160,000 distinct CDR3 sequences, 39% of them seen just once.

This clonotype was sampled from a young man with Graves' ophthalmopathy. Input material: peripheral blood. This sequence joins TRBV5-1 and TRBJ1-5, with 8 bases matching TRBD1. The CDR3 spells CASSLAGGDNQPQHF. The CDR3 region has the DNA TGCGCCAGCAGCTTGGCAGGGGGCGACAATCAGCCCCAGCATTTT.